This TCR beta chain was captured in a study of T cells expressing NK-cell markers. Study conclusions and caveats: As a fraction of CD8+ T cells, dominant NKG2C+ clonotypes reached about 1.0-8% in six donors.

Note on this clonotype: Its antigen is not known.

This CDR3 is 14 amino acids long. TCRdb re-called the 5' RACE reads; one entry per CDR3 protein, DNA not given. The ten top clones account for approximately 7%, within a sample of roughly 420,000 distinct CDR3 sequences. The chain has TRBV12-3 or TRBV12-4 and TRBJ2-5; the TCRdb D gene call, TRBD2, has no DNA to confirm it. The sequencing input was blood T cells: a sorted CD56 or NKG2C T cell subset, CD4+ or CD8+ T cells, or bulk PBMC T cells (not recorded which). The sequence derives from a woman aged 18 to 75 in good health. The CDR3 reads CASRPGLAEETQYF.